This TCR beta chain was sequenced for a study of chemoradiotherapy in HPV16-positive cancers. Study-wide results and limits: Non-HPV-specific T cells did not expand in tumors during treatment, whereas candidate HPV-specific clones and E7-related motifs did.

TCRdb's copy holds only in-frame clones and misses some; the assay was immunoSEQ multiplex PCR. The repertoire includes several thousand clones, over 65% of them detected once, and about 9.1% sits in the top ten. Repertoires were sampled repeatedly during chemoradiotherapy. This clone appeared a single time. Its cognate antigen is unknown. This TCR was sampled from a human donor with HPV-associated anogenital cancer. Sample collection was performed from a patient who underwent chemoradiotherapy.

The CDR3 is CASSYSIGNNSPLHF. The CDR3 DNA reads as TGTGCCAGCAGTTACTCGATCGGGAATAATTCACCCCTCCACTTT. The chain uses TRBV6-5 and TRBJ1-6, with no clear D. This CDR3 contains 15 residues. Germline lookup yields CDR1 MNHEY and CDR2 SVGAGI. Deletions cut 0 bases from V and 5 bases from J, with 8 bases between.